A single sample gave rise to the 9 T cell receptor delta chains below, sequenced in a study of γδ T cells in repeated Plasmodium falciparum infection (dated by TCRdb to about 2021). Vgamma9/Vdelta2+ and Vdelta2-negative gammadelta T cell populations were flow-sorted from peripheral blood mononuclear cells for bulk TCR repertoire analysis. The method was multiplex PCR. The sample was run on an Illumina MiSeq. TCRdb called clones anew from the public reads via CATT; matching DNA rows were later pooled. The sample has tens of thousands of delta-chain clones on record, around 1.6% of them singletons. The ten biggest clones cover 6.5% to 9.5% of the sample. Sequenced material: gamma-delta T cells from blood. The receptors derive from a pool of human donors (malaria-infected and uninfected, not separated).

With respect to this clone: A far larger clone is a single base away, which makes a read error likely. The identical CDR3 is also encoded by other nucleotide sequences in the sample. The genes are TRDV1 and TRDJ1; D is perhaps TRDD3 (5 bases). The CDR3 loop spans 16 amino acids. V shed 8 bases and J shed 0 bases, with 19 bases lying between them. Germline values: CDR1 TSWWSYY, CDR2 QGS. In DNA form, the CDR3 reads TGTGCTCTTTATATGTATAGAGGGGGTTACACCGATAAACTCATCTTT. Its protein is CALYMYRGGYTDKLIF.

This clone has just a few counts. TCRdb pairs this DNA with a much larger clone's protein that differs at residue 7, likely a read error; the protein shown was translated from the DNA. V is TRDV1 and J is TRDJ1; 12 nucleotides align to TRDD3. The J gene is not listed in TCRdb, so it was assigned here from a DNA match to germline. V lost 2 bases and J lost 2; bases outside the gene matches: 21. Germline CDR1 and CDR2: TSWWSYY and QGS. This CDR3 is 22 amino acids long. The CDR3 loop is CALGESLSSSLLGDTGTDKLIF. DNA for the CDR3: TGTGCTCTTGGGGAATCCCTCTCTTCCTCGCTACTGGGGGATACTGGGACCGATAAACTCATCTTT.

For this clone: This likely came from a read error, as a far larger clone is one base away. The sample contains more than one DNA sequence encoding this CDR3. V and J are TRDV3 and TRDJ2; 7 bases fit TRDD3. Looked up from germline, CDR1 is TVYSNPD and CDR2 is GDNSRS (reference sequence). The CDR3 covers 19 residues. Germline trimming cut 4 bases from V and 4 bases from J; bases unmatched to any gene: 24. The DNA of the CDR3 is TGTGCCTCCCCCGAGCCGACTACTCAATACTGGGGATCGACAGCACAACTCTTCTTT. Protein sequence: CASPEPTTQYWGSTAQLFF.

In regard to this clone: One base separates it from a far larger clone, so it is likely a read error. Other DNA sequences in this sample translate to the same CDR3. The V gene is TRDV1, the J gene TRDJ1; 9 nucleotides agree with TRDD3. CDR1 is TSWWSYY and CDR2 is QGS in the germline V gene. Trimming removed 1 base from V and 5 bases from J; junction bases left unmatched: 23. The CDR3 loop spans 21 amino acids. The CDR3 is CALGEQRILRWGILVSDKLIF. CDR3 bases: TGTGCTCTTGGGGAACAGAGAATCCTGAGGTGGGGGATATTGGTGTCTGATAAACTCATCTTT.

A remark on this clone: Since a far larger clone is one base different, this is likely a read error. The identical CDR3 is also encoded by other nucleotide sequences in the sample. CDR3 nucleotides: TGCGCTCTTGGGGAACTTCATCTTCCTACGAAGGGTTCCACCGATAAACTCATCTTT. Encoded protein: CALGELHLPTKGSTDKLIF. This sequence joins TRDV1 and TRDJ1; TRDD2 aligns across 8 bases. TCRdb records no J gene; here it was assigned by comparing the DNA to germline. This CDR3 spans 19 amino acids. The germline CDR1 and CDR2 sequences are TSWWSYY and QGS.

In regard to this clone: The amino acid sequence in TCRdb belongs to a much larger clone and departs from this DNA's translation at residue 14, likely a sequencing read error; the sequence shown is translated from the DNA. The rearrangement links TRDV1 to TRDJ1; TRDD2 agrees at 9 bases. Matching the DNA to germline supplied the J gene, which TCRdb does not give. Trimming removed 3 bases from V and 1 base from J; junction bases left unmatched: 18. CDR3 length equals 20 residues. Germline CDR1 TSWWSYY, CDR2 QGS. CDR3 DNA sequence: TGTGCTCTTGGGGATCCTTGCGCCTTCCTACGTAGCGCGTGCACCGATAAACTCATCTTT. Amino acid sequence: CALGDPCAFLRSACTDKLIF.

A remark on this clone: The protein in TCRdb stems from a much larger clone and differs at residue 11 from this DNA's translation, likely a read error; here the protein is translated from the DNA. This sequence joins TRDV2 and TRDJ1; 8 nucleotides match TRDD3. TCRdb does not report a J gene; here it was assigned by matching the DNA to germline references. Unmatched junction bases numbered 14, after V lost 0 bases and J lost 3 bases. Germline CDR1 reads GEAIGNYY; CDR2 reads EKD. The CDR3 has 18 amino acids. CDR3 amino acids: CACDTGKLLGGTPDKLIF. DNA of the CDR3: TGTGCCTGTGACACCGGGAAGTTACTGGGGGGTACGCCCGATAAACTCATCTTT.

This clone counts as large. This sample includes further DNA sequences coding for the same CDR3. The chain employs TRDV1 and TRDJ1, with no clear D. CDR1 and CDR2 from the germline V gene are TSWWSYY and QGS. Deletions cut 4 bases from V and 3 bases from J, with 9 bases between. The CDR3 extends over 13 amino acids. CDR3 in amino acids: CALGGFPADKLIF. The CDR3 DNA is TGTGCTCTTGGGGGGTTTCCAGCCGATAAACTCATCTTT.

This clone was counted many times. A far larger clone is off by one base, so a read error is likely. Additional DNA sequences in this sample encode the identical CDR3. The V gene is TRDV1, the J gene TRDJ1, with TRDD3 identical over 10 bases. No J gene was available from TCRdb, and it was assigned here by a germline match of the DNA. V gave up 0 bases and J gave up 3 bases; unmatched junction bases: 19. Looked up from germline, CDR1 is TSWWSYY and CDR2 is QGS. The CDR3 totals 21 residues. The CDR3 sequence is CALGELHPTPDGGYDPDKLIF. DNA of the CDR3: TGTGCTCTTGGGGAACTTCACCCTACCCCAGACGGGGGATACGACCCCGATAAACTCATCTTT.